This entry is about one T cell receptor (beta chain). Its antigen is still unknown. This table comes from immunoSEQ multiplex PCR, and its TCRdb copy is limited to in-frame clones, with some not included. Of 85,000 to 130,000 clones in the sample, 82% are singletons; the top ten hold roughly 6.3%. All patients were mismatch repair deficient, assessed by either PCR or immunohistochemistry. TCRs were sequenced from a few patients responding to pembrolizumab. The CDR3 runs 16 residues. The germline V gene has CDR1 MGHDK and CDR2 SYGVNS. Trimming removed 1 base from V and 3 bases from J, with 13 bases in between. The sample is drawn from a study of PD-1 blockade in mismatch repair-deficient tumors. Study overall: Patients had over ten mismatch repair-deficient cancer types and were previously treated and progressing. Study-level results: After pembrolizumab, tumor-resident clones rose rapidly, then generally contracted before radiologic responses.

The V and J genes are TRBV25-1 and TRBJ2-1; D is perhaps TRBD1 or TRBD2 (6 bases each). This TCR came from an adult with mismatch repair-deficient cancer. Sample: peripheral blood, taken approximately 8 months after starting pembrolizumab. CDR3 loop: CASSELGGSGYNEQFF. The CDR3 DNA sequence: TGTGCCAGCAGTGAATTAGGGGGGAGCGGCTACAATGAGCAGTTCTTC. Complete variable domain (other parts from reference TRBV25-1 and TRBJ2-1): EADIYQTPRYLVIGTGKKITLECSQTMGHDKMYWYQQDPGMELHLIHYSYGVNSTEKGDLSSESTVSRIRTEHFPLTLESARPSHTSQYLCASSELGGSGYNEQFFGPGTRLTVL.